These 5 T cell receptor beta chains were all obtained from the same sample, sequenced in a study of response to subunit inactivated influenza vaccine. TCRdb re-analysed the RT-PCR reads in MiXCR, keeping a single row per CDR3 protein. The data hold a few hundred thousand distinct CDR3 sequences, with about 14% observed a single time. The sample here was PBMCs from blood, taken 11 to 12 days after vaccination. Every receptor here comes from a man aged 50 or older who received an inactivated influenza vaccine.

A few counts support this clonotype. This sequence joins TRBV20-1 and TRBJ2-1; 9 positions match TRBD2. The CDR3 is 16 amino acids. Germline V gene lookup returns CDR1 DFQATT and CDR2 SNEGSKA (reference sequence). Trimming took 0 bases from V and 12 from J; bases not matched to a gene: 15. The CDR3 sequence: CSARDRAGGLAYGQFF. The CDR3 DNA reads TGCAGTGCTAGAGACCGGGCAGGGGGACTAGCCTACGGGCAGTTCTTC.

The chain employs TRBV20-1 and TRBJ2-7; TRBD2 matches at 7 bases. The CDR3 runs to 12 residues. Losses at the gene ends were 8 bases for V and 7 bases for J; bases not matched to a gene: 11. The V gene's germline CDR1 is DFQATT and CDR2 SNEGSKA (reference sequence). This CDR3 is CSPQSTSEEQYF. The CDR3, as DNA: TGCAGTCCGCAGTCAACTAGCGAGGAGCAGTACTTC.

This clonotype was picked up a small number of times. The chain uses TRBV28 and TRBJ2-7, with a tentative D call TRBD1 (6 bases). The CDR3 has 15 amino acids. Germline-derived CDR1 and CDR2 are MDHEN and SYDVKM. Between the trimmed V and J ends, which lost 2 bases and 2 bases, there was a span of 13 bases. CDR3 DNA sequence: TGTGCCAGCAGTTTACAGAGACAGGAAACCTACGAGCAGTACTTC. Amino acid sequence: CASSLQRQETYEQYF. The full variable domain, in which reference TRBV28 and TRBJ2-7 provide the parts outside the CDR3, is DVKVTQSSRYLVKRTGEKVFLECVQDMDHENMFWYRQDPGLGLRLIYFSYDVKMKEKGDIPEGYSVSREKKERFSLILESASTNQTSMYLCASSLQRQETYEQYFGPGTRLTVT.

The rearrangement uses TRBV7-9 and TRBJ2-2; D gene uncertain. Per germline, CDR1 SEHNR and CDR2 FQNEAQ (reference sequence). Trimming removed 0 bases at V and 0 bases at J, with 8 bases between. The CDR3 has 16 amino acids. CDR3 sequence (DNA): TGTGCCAGCAGCTTAGCTTTAACCGCGAACACCGGGGAGCTGTTTTTT. Translating it yields CASSLALTANTGELFF.

V gene TRBV7-3 combines with J gene TRBJ2-2; weak D call: TRBD2 (5 bases). V lost 5 bases, J lost 0 bases, and 10 bases lay in between. The CDR3 is 15 amino acids. CDR1 and CDR2 from the germline V gene are SGHTA and FQGTGA. The CDR3 bases are TGTGCCAGCAGCCCCCCCGGGACGAACACCGGGGAGCTGTTTTTT. This encodes CASSPPGTNTGELFF.